Below, 21 T cell receptor beta chains from the same sample are listed, as sequenced in a study of shared clonotypes between healthy human individuals. Libraries were prepared by immunoSEQ multiplex PCR; TCRdb keeps only in-frame clonotypes and omits some of them. The sample shows some 980,000 clones, more than 75% of them seen only once. The sample taken for sequencing was memory CD4+ T cells sorted from blood. Subset denoted: CD45RA-negative fraction. The receptors stem from a man aged 18 to 29 in good health.

The chain links TRBV2 to TRBJ2-5, with 9 bases that match TRBD2. Per germline, CDR1 SNHLY and CDR2 FYNNEI. The ends lost 9 bases at V and 4 bases at J; junction bases unmatched: 12. CDR3 length: 15 residues. The CDR3 sequence is CARQRPSGKTETQYF. The DNA for the CDR3 is TGTGCCAGGCAACGTCCTAGCGGGAAAACAGAGACCCAGTACTTC. Drawing the rest from reference TRBV2 and TRBJ2-5, the complete variable domain is EPEVTQTPSHQVTQMGQEVILRCVPISNHLYFYWYRQILGQKVEFLVSFYNNEISEKSEIFDDQFSVERPDGSNFTLKIRSTKLEDSAMYFCARQRPSGKTETQYFGPGTRLLVL.

The chain recombines TRBV7-9 with TRBJ2-7, with 7 bases identical to TRBD1. The V and J ends lost 5 bases and 0 bases, in that order; junction bases with no gene match: 7. The germline CDR1 and CDR2 sequences are SEHNR and FQNEAQ (reference sequence). The CDR3 consists of 15 residues. The CDR3 DNA is TGTGCCAGCAGCCCCGGACAGGCGGCCTCCTACGAGCAGTACTTC. It yields the protein CASSPGQAASYEQYF. The whole variable domain, filled in from reference TRBV7-9 and TRBJ2-7, reads DTGVSQNPRHKITKRGQNVTFRCDPISEHNRLYWYRQTLGQGPEFLTYFQNEAQLEKSRLLSDRFSAERPKGSFSTLEIQRTEQGDSAMYLCASSPGQAASYEQYFGPGTRLTVT.

The CDR3 DNA sequence: TGTGCCAGCAGTTTTACGGACAGGGCATCACCCCTCCACTTT. Encoded protein: CASSFTDRASPLHF. This rearrangement joins TRBV27 to TRBJ1-6; TRBD1 agrees at 8 bases. The J segment lost 10 bases and the V segment lost 3 bases, leaving 5 bases of the junction unmatched. CDR1 is MNHEY, CDR2 SMNVEV, per germline (reference sequence). The CDR3 totals 14 residues.

The rearrangement uses TRBV2 and TRBJ2-3; 9 nucleotides match TRBD2. CDR3 length equals 15 residues. After removal of 6 bases from V and 0 bases from J, the junction contained 4 bases not matched to a gene. Germline V gene sequence: CDR1 SNHLY, CDR2 FYNNEI. CDR3 nucleotides: TGTGCCAGCAGGAGACTAGCGGTTAGCACAGATACGCAGTATTTT. This gives the protein CASRRLAVSTDTQYF.

V usage is TRBV5-4 and J usage is TRBJ2-3; D is ambiguous. The V and J ends lost 4 bases and 6 bases respectively, with 12 bases between them. The germline gives CDR1 SGHNT, CDR2 YYREEE (reference sequence). CDR3 length: 13 residues. In DNA, the CDR3 is TGTGCCAGCAGCAATACCCCAGTGGATACGCAGTATTTT. It is translated as CASSNTPVDTQYF.

There are a few counts of this clone. The V and J genes are TRBV21-1 and TRBJ1-1; the table's D call of TRBD1 was not tested on the DNA. TRBV21-1 is assigned pseudogene status. The CDR3 length is 18 residues. The DNA of the CDR3 is TGTGCCAGCAGCAAAGCGCATCGACAGGGGATTTGTTGCACTGAAGCTTTCTTT. The encoded protein is CASSKAHRQGICCTEAFF.

In this sample, this clone turned up once. This sequence joins TRBV7-9 and TRBJ1-2, with D unclear. Trimming removed 0 bases from V and 1 base from J, with 9 bases in between. Germline CDR1 and CDR2: SEHNR and FQNEAQ (reference sequence). This CDR3 comprises 15 residues. In nucleotides, the CDR3 is TGTGCCAGCAGCTTAGCGGGAGGGAGTAACTATGGCTACACCTTC. Its translation: CASSLAGGSNYGYTF.

The genes are TRBV5-4 and TRBJ2-3, with D perhaps TRBD2 (6 bases). This CDR3 has 13 amino acids. V lost 4 bases and J lost 6, with 12 bases in between. Looked up from germline, CDR1 is SGHNT and CDR2 is YYREEE (reference sequence). The CDR3 DNA reads as TGTGCCAGCAGCGTGGCTGGGGGGGATACGCAGTATTTT. Translated: CASSVAGGDTQYF.

CDR3 DNA sequence: TGTGCCAGCAGCCAATCGCGCACTGAAGCTTTCTTT. Amino acids: CASSQSRTEAFF. The V call is TRBV16, the J call TRBJ1-1; no clear D. There are 12 residues in the CDR3. CDR1 and CDR2 from the germline V gene are KGHSY and FQNENV. Trimming left V 0 bases short and J 4 bases short, with 3 bases between.

In this sample, this clone turned up once. This rearrangement joins TRBV15 to TRBJ1-6, with D possibly TRBD1 on 5 matching bases. The CDR3 length is 14 residues. The V and J ends lost 1 base and 6 bases respectively, with 7 bases between them. Germline CDR1 reads LNHNV; CDR2 reads YYDKDF (reference sequence). CDR3 sequence (DNA): TGTGCCACCAGCAGAGGACAGCCTAATTCACCCCTCCACTTT. It translates to CATSRGQPNSPLHF. The entire variable domain, with the rest obtained from reference TRBV15 and TRBJ1-6, is as follows: DAMVIQNPRYQVTQFGKPVTLSCSQTLNHNVMYWYQQKSSQAPKLLFHYYDKDFNNEADTPDNFQSRRPNTSFCFLDIRSPGLGDTAMYLCATSRGQPNSPLHFGNGTRLTVT.

The chain combines TRBV7-2 with TRBJ1-2; no clear D. CDR3 length: 14 amino acids. The germline V gene encodes CDR1 SGHTA and CDR2 FQGNSA. V lost 7 bases to trimming and J lost 0 bases, with 12 bases between them. The CDR3 here is CASTYLLANYGYTF. CDR3 nucleotide sequence: TGTGCCAGCACCTATCTACTGGCTAACTATGGCTACACCTTC. Full variable domain (outside the CDR3, taken from reference TRBV7-2 and TRBJ1-2): GAGVSQSPSNKVTEKGKDVELRCDPISGHTALYWYRQSLGQGLEFLIYFQGNSAPDKSGLPSDRFSAERTGGSVSTLTIQRTQQEDSAVYLCASTYLLANYGYTFGSGTRLTVV.

Concerning this clone itself: A much larger clone lies one base from this, so it may be a read error. This chain connects TRBV28 to TRBJ1-2; D possibly corresponds to TRBD1 (6 bases). V was cut by 6 bases and J by 2 bases, with 10 bases left in between. Germline CDR1 is MDHEN and CDR2 is SYDVKM. The length of the CDR3 is 13 residues. The DNA of the CDR3 is TGTGCCAGCAGCTCGGACAGAAACTATGGCTACACCTTC. This sequence encodes CASSSDRNYGYTF.

This clone was recorded once. The J gene is TRBJ1-4, the V gene TRBV29-1; TRBD1 is a possible D gene (5 bases). V was clipped by 7 bases and J by 4 bases, with 13 bases between them. The CDR3 contains 13 residues. Germline V CDR1 and CDR2: SQVTM, ANQGSEA. As DNA, the CDR3 is TGCAGCGGCTCCGGGGCCTTTAATGAAAAACTGTTTTTT. This gives the protein CSGSGAFNEKLFF. The full variable domain, with the rest looked up from reference TRBV29-1 and TRBJ1-4, is SAVISQKPSRDICQRGTSLTIQCQVDSQVTMMFWYRQQPGQSLTLIATANQGSEATYESGFVIDKFPISRPNLTFSTLTVSNMSPEDSSIYLCSGSGAFNEKLFFGSGTQLSVL.

The chain recombines TRBV6-6 with TRBJ2-3; 8 bases map to TRBD1. The CDR3 has 16 residues. Unmatched junction bases numbered 8, after V lost 3 bases and J lost 3 bases. Germline CDR1 is MNHNY and CDR2 is SVGAGI (reference sequence). The CDR3 protein is CASSYGRGQGTDTQYF. CDR3 DNA: TGTGCCAGCAGTTATGGCAGGGGGCAAGGGACAGATACGCAGTATTTT.

The chain recombines TRBV2 with TRBJ1-1; TRBD1 is a possible D gene (5 bases). The germline gives CDR1 SNHLY, CDR2 FYNNEI. Trimming shortened V by 8 bases and J by 0 bases, and 10 bases separated the two germline ends. CDR3 length: 13 amino acids. This CDR3 is CASEGYMNTEAFF. CDR3 DNA sequence: TGTGCCAGCGAGGGGTACATGAACACTGAAGCTTTCTTT.

CDR3 bases: TGTGCCAGCGGCGACAGGGTCGAGGAGACCCAGTACTTC. As protein: CASGDRVEETQYF. The chain has TRBV7-8 and TRBJ2-5; 7 nucleotides align to TRBD1. V trimming: 8 bases; J trimming: 5 bases; junction bases outside the gene matches: 8. The CDR3 loop spans 13 amino acids. CDR1 and CDR2 (germline): SGHVS, FQNEAQ.

In the case of this clone: A much larger clone differs from this one at a single base, so this may be a read error. Other DNA sequences within the sample encode an identical CDR3. The chain combines TRBV6-5 with TRBJ1-1; maybe TRBD1 (6 bases). CDR3 length equals 12 residues. Germline values: CDR1 MNHEY, CDR2 SVGAGI. Trimming stripped 6 bases from V and 4 bases from J, with 9 bases between. Here the CDR3 reads CASSLRGTEAFF. The CDR3 nucleotides read TGTGCCAGCAGCCTCAGGGGCACTGAAGCTTTCTTT.

The gene calls are TRBV5-1 and TRBJ2-7; 9 positions match TRBD2. The V segment lost 0 bases and the J segment 3 bases; nucleotides outside the gene matches: 7. Germline V gives CDR1 SGHRS, CDR2 YFSETQ. The CDR3 runs 16 residues. Written as DNA, the CDR3 is TGCGCCAGCAGCTTGGCCATGTTGCGGGAGGGCTACGAGCAGTACTTC. Protein: CASSLAMLREGYEQYF.

The rearrangement links TRBV19 to TRBJ1-6; TRBD1 aligns across 9 bases. Germline CDR1 LNHDA, CDR2 SQIVND (reference sequence). After removal of 7 bases from V and 9 bases from J, the junction contained 7 bases not matched to a gene. This CDR3 has 14 amino acids. CDR3 coding DNA: TGTGCCAGTAATACAGGGGGCGCGGGTTCACCCCTCCACTTT. Translated, it gives CASNTGGAGSPLHF.

This clone was picked up a small number of times. V gene TRBV5-6 combines with J gene TRBJ1-3; D perhaps matches TRBD1 (6 bases). V was shortened by 3 bases and J by 0 bases, with 16 bases between the two germline ends. CDR3 length equals 17 residues. The germline V gene encodes CDR1 SGHDT and CDR2 YYEEEE. CDR3 DNA sequence: TGTGCCAGCAGCTCCCCGATACAGGGTTTCTCTGGAAACACCATATATTTT. Its protein product is CASSSPIQGFSGNTIYF.

This clone was recorded once. This chain uses TRBV11-2 with TRBJ2-3; D may be TRBD1 or TRBD2 (5 bases each). The CDR3 has 16 amino acids. V was pared by 7 bases and J by 3 bases, with 20 bases between. CDR1 is SGHAT and CDR2 is FQNNGV in the germline V gene. CDR3 in DNA: TGTGCCAGCACCGACGGGACCCACGGAGGAACAGATACGCAGTATTTT. Translating it yields CASTDGTHGGTDTQYF.